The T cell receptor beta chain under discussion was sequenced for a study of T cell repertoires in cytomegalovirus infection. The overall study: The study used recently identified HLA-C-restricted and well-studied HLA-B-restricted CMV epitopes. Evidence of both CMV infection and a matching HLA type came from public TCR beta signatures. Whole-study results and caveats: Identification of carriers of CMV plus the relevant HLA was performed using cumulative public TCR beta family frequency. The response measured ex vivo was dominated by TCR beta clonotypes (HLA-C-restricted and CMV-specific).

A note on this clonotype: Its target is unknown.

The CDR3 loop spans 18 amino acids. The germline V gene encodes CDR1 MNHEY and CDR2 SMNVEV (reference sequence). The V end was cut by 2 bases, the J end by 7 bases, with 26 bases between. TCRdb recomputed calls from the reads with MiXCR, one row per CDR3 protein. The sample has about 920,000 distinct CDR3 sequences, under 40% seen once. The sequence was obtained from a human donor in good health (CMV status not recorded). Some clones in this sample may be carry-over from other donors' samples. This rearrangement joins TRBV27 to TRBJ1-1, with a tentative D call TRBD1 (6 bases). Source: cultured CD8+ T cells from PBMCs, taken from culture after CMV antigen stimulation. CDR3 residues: CASSLKPPFPGQVFEAFF. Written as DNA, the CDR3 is TGTGCCAGCAGTTTAAAGCCCCCTTTCCCGGGACAAGTTTTTGAAGCTTTCTTT.